This is a list of T cell receptor beta chains from one sample in a study of T cell changes during pregnancy in multiple sclerosis. Repertoires were generated with immunoSEQ multiplex PCR, while TCRdb's copy carries only in-frame clones and drops some. The repertoire holds 55,000 to 70,000 clones, with around 93% as singletons. This specimen consisted of CD4+ T cells from peripheral blood mononuclear cells, obtained before pregnancy. These receptors originate from a female donor with multiple sclerosis, enrolled in a pregnancy study. Both conserved end residues are part of each CDR3. D genes are given only for firm matches. Clone size is stated in some rows and not others, as once, few, many or a class when expanded.

clone_size	d_call	v_call	j_call	cdr3_aa	cdr3_nt
-	-	TRBV11-2	TRBJ2-7	CASSQTILQGPYEQYF	TGTGCCAGCAGCCAAACCATTCTCCAGGGGCCCTACGAGCAGTACTTC
-	TRBD2	TRBV2	TRBJ2-1	CASSEVWGLAGAYNEQFF	TGTGCCAGCAGTGAAGTATGGGGACTAGCGGGAGCCTACAATGAGCAGTTCTTC
once	TRBD2	TRBV13	TRBJ2-2	CASSLRGLAGVLGRDTGELFF	TGTGCCAGCAGCTTAAGGGGACTAGCGGGAGTGTTGGGTCGTGACACCGGGGAGCTGTTTTTT
-	TRBD2	TRBV18	TRBJ2-4	CASSPPGGVVKNIQYF	TGTGCCAGCTCACCACCGGGGGGGGTTGTCAAAAACATTCAGTACTTC
once	-	TRBV2	TRBJ2-7	CASSVLSEQYF	TGTGCCAGCAGTGTGCTATCCGAGCAGTACTTC
once	TRBD2	TRBV5-6	TRBJ2-2	CASSGRGTGELFF	TGTGCCAGCAGCGGGAGGGGCACCGGGGAGCTGTTTTTT
-	-	TRBV7-9	TRBJ2-3	CASSSLTDTQYF	TGTGCCAGCAGCTCCTTAACAGATACGCAGTATTTT
-	-	TRBV30	TRBJ2-4	CAWSGGVWDIQYF	TGTGCCTGGAGTGGGGGAGTTTGGGACATTCAGTACTTC
-	TRBD2	TRBV25-1	TRBJ2-5	CASSDFLGPLAGAQYF	TGTGCCAGCAGTGATTTTCTAGGACCACTGGCGGGGGCCCAGTACTTC
-	-	TRBV30	TRBJ2-2	CAWSVVLGLGTGELFF	TGTGCCTGGAGTGTAGTTTTGGGACTGGGCACCGGGGAGCTGTTTTTT
-	-	TRBV29-1	TRBJ2-6	CSVAGVAGTGANVLTF	TGCAGCGTTGCAGGGGTGGCGGGTACTGGGGCCAACGTCCTGACTTTC
few	-	TRBV5-1	TRBJ1-2	CASTTGTNYGYTF	TGCGCCAGCACAACGGGGACTAACTATGGCTACACCTTC
once	-	TRBV6-1	TRBJ2-2	CASSDPGLSVNTGELFF	TGTGCCAGCAGTGACCCGGGATTATCCGTGAACACCGGGGAGCTGTTTTTT
-	TRBD2	TRBV5-8	TRBJ2-5	CASSEGLRTETQYF	TGTGCCAGCAGCGAGGGACTACGAACGGAGACCCAGTACTTC
-	TRBD1	TRBV28	TRBJ1-4	CASTPSLGGGEEKLFF	TGTGCCAGCACCCCAAGCTTAGGGGGCGGGGAGGAAAAACTGTTTTTT
once	TRBD2	TRBV5-1	TRBJ2-2	CASSSLAGGTGELFF	TGCGCCAGCAGCTCCCTAGCGGGAGGCACCGGGGAGCTGTTTTTT
-	TRBD2	TRBV13	TRBJ2-1	CASSIPGLGASEQFF	TGTGCCAGCAGCATTCCGGGACTAGGGGCGAGTGAGCAGTTCTTC
-	-	TRBV30	TRBJ2-2	CAWSKAATGELFF	TGTGCCTGGAGTAAGGCAGCGACCGGGGAGCTGTTTTTT
-	-	TRBV9	TRBJ2-7	CASSLEGASYEQYF	TGTGCCAGCAGCCTGGAGGGGGCCTCCTACGAGCAGTACTTC
-	-	TRBV5-1	TRBJ2-3	CASSPSRGSTDTQYF	TGCGCCAGCAGCCCGTCCCGGGGGAGCACAGATACGCAGTATTTT
-	TRBD2	TRBV19	TRBJ2-3	CASRLTSGSDTQYF	TGTGCCAGTAGGTTGACTAGCGGGAGTGATACGCAGTATTTT
once	TRBD1	TRBV10-1	TRBJ1-2	CASGRPGTGVGYTF	TGCGCCAGCGGCCGACCCGGGACAGGGGTTGGCTACACCTTC
-	TRBD2	TRBV13	TRBJ2-1	CASSFWAGDVNEQFF	TGTGCCAGCAGCTTCTGGGCGGGAGACGTAAATGAGCAGTTCTTC
-	-	TRBV27	TRBJ1-2	CASSLYRGVGASHGYTF	TGTGCCAGCAGTTTATATAGAGGTGTAGGGGCCTCCCATGGCTACACCTTC
-	TRBD1	TRBV19	TRBJ2-7	CASSIGRGRIYEQYF	TGTGCCAGTAGTATAGGCAGGGGGCGAATCTACGAGCAGTACTTC
-	-	TRBV7-3	TRBJ1-1	CASSFRRQDPSNTEAFF	TGTGCCAGCAGCTTCAGAAGACAGGACCCTTCGAACACTGAAGCTTTCTTT
-	TRBD1	TRBV9	TRBJ2-5	CASSLTGGKTQYF	TGTGCCAGCAGCCTGACAGGGGGCAAGACCCAGTACTTC
once	-	TRBV18	TRBJ1-5	CASSSLDSNQPQHF	TGTGCCAGCTCATCCCTAGACAGCAATCAGCCCCAGCATTTT
-	TRBD2	TRBV7-8	TRBJ2-1	CASSLEGSGRGDEQFF	TGTGCCAGCAGCTTAGAGGGTAGCGGGAGGGGGGATGAGCAGTTCTTC
-	TRBD2	TRBV7-2	TRBJ2-1	CASSLVRLAGHNEQFF	TGTGCCAGCAGCTTAGTGCGACTAGCGGGCCACAATGAGCAGTTCTTC
-	TRBD2	TRBV11-2	TRBJ2-1	CASSLAAGGNEQFF	TGTGCCAGCAGCTTAGCCGCGGGAGGCAATGAGCAGTTCTTC
-	TRBD1	TRBV5-1	TRBJ2-3	CASSPGQLDTDTQYF	TGCGCCAGCAGCCCGGGACAGCTGGACACAGATACGCAGTATTTT
-	TRBD2	TRBV10-3	TRBJ2-7	CAISGSGRSYEQYF	TGTGCCATCAGTGGTAGCGGGAGGTCCTACGAGCAGTACTTC
-	-	TRBV15	TRBJ2-1	CATSRFRDQRNEQFF	TGTGCCACCAGCAGATTCCGGGATCAGCGGAATGAGCAGTTCTTC
few	TRBD1	TRBV30	TRBJ1-1	CAWSRLAGGQTEAFF	TGTGCCTGGAGTCGGCTGGCAGGGGGTCAAACTGAAGCTTTCTTT
-	-	TRBV5-1	TRBJ2-7	CASSRPRPGLPYEQYF	TGCGCCAGCAGCAGGCCGCGCCCCGGGTTACCCTACGAGCAGTACTTC
-	TRBD1	TRBV7-9	TRBJ2-3	CASSSTGWSDTQYF	TGTGCCAGCAGCTCGACAGGGTGGTCGGATACGCAGTATTTT
-	-	TRBV14	TRBJ2-2	CASSQVSGIAGELFF	TGTGCCAGCAGCCAAGTTTCAGGGATCGCCGGGGAGCTGTTTTTT
-	TRBD2	TRBV28	TRBJ2-7	CASSSPSGRALSYEQYF	TGTGCCAGCAGTTCCCCTAGCGGGAGGGCCCTCAGCTACGAGCAGTACTTC
-	-	TRBV18	TRBJ2-5	CASSERETQYF	TGTGCCAGTTCAGAGAGGGAGACCCAGTACTTC
-	TRBD1	TRBV28	TRBJ1-1	CASTPRGQGHTEAFF	TGTGCCAGCACCCCTCGGGGACAGGGGCACACTGAAGCTTTCTTT
-	TRBD2	TRBV19	TRBJ2-2	CASSLYFSGRPSNTGELFF	TGTGCCAGTAGTCTCTATTTCAGCGGGAGGCCCTCGAACACCGGGGAGCTGTTTTTT